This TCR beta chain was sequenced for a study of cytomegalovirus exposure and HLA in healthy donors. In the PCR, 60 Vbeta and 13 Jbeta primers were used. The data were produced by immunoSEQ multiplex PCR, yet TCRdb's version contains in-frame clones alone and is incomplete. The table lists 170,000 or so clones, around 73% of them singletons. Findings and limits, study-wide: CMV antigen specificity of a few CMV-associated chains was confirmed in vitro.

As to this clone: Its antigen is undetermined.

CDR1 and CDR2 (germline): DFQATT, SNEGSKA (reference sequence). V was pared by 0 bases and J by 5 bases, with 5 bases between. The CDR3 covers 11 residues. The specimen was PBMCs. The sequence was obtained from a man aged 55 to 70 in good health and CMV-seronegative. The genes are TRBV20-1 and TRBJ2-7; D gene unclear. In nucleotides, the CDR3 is TGCAGTGCTAGAGAGACTCACGAGCAGTACTTC. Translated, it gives CSARETHEQYF.